This T cell receptor (beta chain) was recorded in a study of blood T cell repertoires in COVID-19. Study details: COVID-19 samples from acute and convalescent phases originated in the United States, Italy and Spain.

Authors' analysis steps: Estimated nucleated cell counts came from reference gene primer amplification. The repertoire was sequenced with immunoSEQ multiplex PCR; TCRdb's copy has only in-frame clones and lacks some. The D gene and trimming were derived from the DNA, and the V and J assignments and clone size from that table. The table shows over 100,000 clones, with approximately 80% occurring only once. There are 13 residues in the CDR3. Germline V gives CDR1 SQVTM, CDR2 ANQGSEA. V was shortened by 6 bases and J by 4 bases, with 15 bases between the two germline ends. The TCR originated in a woman in her seventies with acute or convalescent COVID-19. The sequencing sample was made of peripheral blood. The V and J genes are TRBV29-1 and TRBJ1-1, with D perhaps matching TRBD1 (6 bases). CDR3 nucleotide sequence: TGCAGCGTCGGACAGCAAATGGGCACTGAAGCTTTCTTT. Its translation: CSVGQQMGTEAFF.